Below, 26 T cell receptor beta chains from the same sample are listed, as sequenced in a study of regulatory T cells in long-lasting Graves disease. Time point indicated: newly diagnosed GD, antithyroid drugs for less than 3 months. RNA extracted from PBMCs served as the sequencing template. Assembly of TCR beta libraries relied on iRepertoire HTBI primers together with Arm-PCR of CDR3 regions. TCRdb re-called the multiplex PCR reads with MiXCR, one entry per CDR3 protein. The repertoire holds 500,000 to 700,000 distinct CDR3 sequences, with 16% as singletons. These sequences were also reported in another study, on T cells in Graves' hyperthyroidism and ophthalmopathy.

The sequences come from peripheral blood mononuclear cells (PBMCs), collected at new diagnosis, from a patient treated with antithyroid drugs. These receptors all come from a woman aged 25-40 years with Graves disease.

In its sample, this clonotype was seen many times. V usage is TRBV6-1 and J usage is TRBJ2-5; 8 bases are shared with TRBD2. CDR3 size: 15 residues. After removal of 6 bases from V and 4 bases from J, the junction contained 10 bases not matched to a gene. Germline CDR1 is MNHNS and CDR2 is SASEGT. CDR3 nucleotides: TGTGCCAGCAGGGGGAGCGGGAGCGCTGGAGAGACCCAGTACTTC. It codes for CASRGSGSAGETQYF.

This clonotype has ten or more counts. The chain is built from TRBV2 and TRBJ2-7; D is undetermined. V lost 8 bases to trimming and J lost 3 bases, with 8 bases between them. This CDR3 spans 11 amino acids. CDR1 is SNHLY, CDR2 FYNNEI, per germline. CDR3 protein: CASSTFYEQYF. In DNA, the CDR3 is TGTGCCAGCTCGACCTTCTACGAGCAGTACTTC.

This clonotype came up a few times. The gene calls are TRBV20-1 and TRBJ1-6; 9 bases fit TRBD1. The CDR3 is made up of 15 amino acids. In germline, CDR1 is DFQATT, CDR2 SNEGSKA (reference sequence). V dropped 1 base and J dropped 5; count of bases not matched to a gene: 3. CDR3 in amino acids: CSARGQGVDNSPLHF. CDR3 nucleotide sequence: TGCAGTGCTAGAGGACAGGGGGTCGATAATTCACCCCTCCACTTT.

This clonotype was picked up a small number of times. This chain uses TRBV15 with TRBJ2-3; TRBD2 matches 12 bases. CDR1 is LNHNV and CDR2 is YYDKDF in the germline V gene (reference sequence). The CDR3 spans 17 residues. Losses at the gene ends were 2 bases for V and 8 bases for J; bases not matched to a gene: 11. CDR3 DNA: TGTGCCACCAGCAGACTGCTAGCGGGAGGGGGGAGGGGTACGCAGTATTTT. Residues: CATSRLLAGGGRGTQYF.

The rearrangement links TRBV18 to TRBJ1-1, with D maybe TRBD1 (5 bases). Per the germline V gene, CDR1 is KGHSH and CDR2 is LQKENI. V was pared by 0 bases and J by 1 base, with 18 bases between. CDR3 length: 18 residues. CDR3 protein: CASSPPNQAGRRNTEAFF. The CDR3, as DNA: TGTGCCAGCTCACCACCGAATCAGGCGGGACGGAGGAACACTGAAGCTTTCTTT.

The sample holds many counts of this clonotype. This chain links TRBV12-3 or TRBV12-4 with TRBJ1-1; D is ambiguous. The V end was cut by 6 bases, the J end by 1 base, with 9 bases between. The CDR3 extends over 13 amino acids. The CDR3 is CASSLMSNTEAFF. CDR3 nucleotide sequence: TGTGCCAGCAGCTTAATGTCGAACACTGAAGCTTTCTTT.

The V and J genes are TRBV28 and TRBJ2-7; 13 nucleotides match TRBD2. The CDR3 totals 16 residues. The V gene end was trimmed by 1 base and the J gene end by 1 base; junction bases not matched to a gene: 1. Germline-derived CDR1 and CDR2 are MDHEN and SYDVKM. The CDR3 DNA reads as TGTGCCAGCAGTTTATCGGGACTAGCGGGGTCCTACGAGCAGTACTTC. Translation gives CASSLSGLAGSYEQYF.

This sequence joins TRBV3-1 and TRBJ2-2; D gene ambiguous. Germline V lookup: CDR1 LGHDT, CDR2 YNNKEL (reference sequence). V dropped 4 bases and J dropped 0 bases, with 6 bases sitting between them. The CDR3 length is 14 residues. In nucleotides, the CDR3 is TGTGCCAGCAGCCTCTCGACGAACACCGGGGAGCTGTTTTTT. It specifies CASSLSTNTGELFF.

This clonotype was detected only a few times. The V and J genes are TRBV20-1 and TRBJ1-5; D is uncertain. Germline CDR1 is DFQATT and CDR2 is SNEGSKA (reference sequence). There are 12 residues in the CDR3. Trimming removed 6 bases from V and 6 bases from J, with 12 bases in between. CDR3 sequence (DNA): TGCAGTGCCCGAATAGGGATTCAGCCCCAGCATTTT. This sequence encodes CSARIGIQPQHF.

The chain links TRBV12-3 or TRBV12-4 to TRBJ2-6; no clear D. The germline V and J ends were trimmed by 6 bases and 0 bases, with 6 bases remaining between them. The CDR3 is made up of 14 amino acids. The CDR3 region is CASRLGSGANVLTF. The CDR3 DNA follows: TGTGCCAGCAGATTGGGCTCTGGGGCCAACGTCCTGACTTTC.

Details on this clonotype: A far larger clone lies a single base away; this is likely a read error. The CDR3 sequence: CASNFLDNYNEQFF. In nucleotides, the CDR3 is TGTGCCAGCAACTTCTTGGACAACTACAATGAGCAGTTCTTC. The rearrangement links TRBV7-9 to TRBJ2-5; possibly TRBD1 for D (5 bases). The assigned J gene may be wrong: the sequence end matches TRBJ2-1 better. The CDR3 contains 14 residues. In germline, CDR1 is SEHNR, CDR2 FQNEAQ (reference sequence).

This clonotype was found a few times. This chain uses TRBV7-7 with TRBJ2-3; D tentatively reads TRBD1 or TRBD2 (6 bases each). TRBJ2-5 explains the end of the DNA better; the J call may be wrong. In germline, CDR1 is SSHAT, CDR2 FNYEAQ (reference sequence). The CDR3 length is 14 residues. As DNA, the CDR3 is TGTGCTAGCGGCTTAGCAGGGGCGGGAGAGACCCAGTACTTC. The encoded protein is CASGLAGAGETQYF.

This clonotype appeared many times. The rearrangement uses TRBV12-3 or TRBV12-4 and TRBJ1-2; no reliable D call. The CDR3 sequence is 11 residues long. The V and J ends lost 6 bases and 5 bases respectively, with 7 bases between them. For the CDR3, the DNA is TGTGCCAGCAGCCTAATATATGGCTACACCTTC. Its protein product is CASSLIYGYTF.

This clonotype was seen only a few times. The CDR3 region is CASSENGPRGEAFF. The DNA for the CDR3 is TGTGCCAGCAGTGAAAATGGCCCCAGGGGTGAAGCTTTCTTT. The genes are TRBV6-1 and TRBJ1-1, with D maybe TRBD1 (6 bases). Germline CDR1 MNHNS, CDR2 SASEGT. The CDR3 runs to 14 residues. Trimming shortened V by 2 bases and J by 7 bases, and 14 bases separated the two germline ends.

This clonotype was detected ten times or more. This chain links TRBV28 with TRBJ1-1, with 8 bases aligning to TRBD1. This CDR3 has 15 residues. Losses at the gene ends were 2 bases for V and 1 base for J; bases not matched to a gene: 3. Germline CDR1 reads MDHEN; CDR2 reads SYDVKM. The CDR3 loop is CASSLADRANTEAFF. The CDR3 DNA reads TGTGCCAGCAGTTTAGCGGACAGGGCGAACACTGAAGCTTTCTTT.

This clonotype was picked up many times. The DNA of the CDR3 is TGTGCCAGCAGCCCTGACCCTCCTGCCCCCACAGATACGCAGTATTTT. Amino acid sequence: CASSPDPPAPTDTQYF. This chain connects TRBV7-2 to TRBJ2-3; D call uncertain. Germline loops: CDR1 SGHTA, CDR2 FQGNSA. V was pared by 5 bases and J by 2 bases, with 17 bases between. This CDR3 is 16 amino acids long.

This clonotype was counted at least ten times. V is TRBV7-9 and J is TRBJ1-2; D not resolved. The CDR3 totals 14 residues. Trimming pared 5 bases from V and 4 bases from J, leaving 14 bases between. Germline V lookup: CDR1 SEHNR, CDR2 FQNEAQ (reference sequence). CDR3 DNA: TGTGCCAGCAGCCTCGCCCAGCCGGTCTATGGCTACACCTTC. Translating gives CASSLAQPVYGYTF.

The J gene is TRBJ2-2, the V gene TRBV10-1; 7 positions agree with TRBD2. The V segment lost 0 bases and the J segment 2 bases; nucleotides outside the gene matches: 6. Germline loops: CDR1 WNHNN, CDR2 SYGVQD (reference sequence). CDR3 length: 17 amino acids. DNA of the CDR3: TGCGCCAGCAGTGAGTCGAAGCGGGGTACAAACACCGGGGAGCTGTTTTTT. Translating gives CASSESKRGTNTGELFF.

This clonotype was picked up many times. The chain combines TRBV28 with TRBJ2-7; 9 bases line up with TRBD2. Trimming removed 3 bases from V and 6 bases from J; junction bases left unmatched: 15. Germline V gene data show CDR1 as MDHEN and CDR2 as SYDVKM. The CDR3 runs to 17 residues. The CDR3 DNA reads TGTGCCAGCAGTTTCCAGGGGACTAGCCTGTTTCATGGCGAGCAGTACTTC. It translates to CASSFQGTSLFHGEQYF.

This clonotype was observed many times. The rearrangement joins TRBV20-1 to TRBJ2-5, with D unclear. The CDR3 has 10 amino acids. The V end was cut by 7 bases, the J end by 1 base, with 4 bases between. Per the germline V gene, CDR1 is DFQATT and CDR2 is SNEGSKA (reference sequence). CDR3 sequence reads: CSGTQETQYF. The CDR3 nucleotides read TGCAGTGGCACCCAAGAGACCCAGTACTTC.

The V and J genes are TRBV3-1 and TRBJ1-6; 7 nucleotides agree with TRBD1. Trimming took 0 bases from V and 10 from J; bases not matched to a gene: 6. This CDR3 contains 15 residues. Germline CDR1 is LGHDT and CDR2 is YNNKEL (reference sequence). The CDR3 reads CASSQDQGVGSPLHF. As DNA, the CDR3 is TGTGCCAGCAGCCAAGATCAGGGGGTGGGCTCACCCCTCCACTTT.

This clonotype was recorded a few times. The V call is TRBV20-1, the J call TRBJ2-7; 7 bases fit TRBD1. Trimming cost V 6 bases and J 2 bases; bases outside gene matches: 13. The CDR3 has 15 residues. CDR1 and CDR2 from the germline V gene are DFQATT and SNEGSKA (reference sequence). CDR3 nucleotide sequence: TGCAGTGCCCTTTCGAGGGGGCGGGCCGCCTACGAGCAGTACTTC. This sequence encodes CSALSRGRAAYEQYF.

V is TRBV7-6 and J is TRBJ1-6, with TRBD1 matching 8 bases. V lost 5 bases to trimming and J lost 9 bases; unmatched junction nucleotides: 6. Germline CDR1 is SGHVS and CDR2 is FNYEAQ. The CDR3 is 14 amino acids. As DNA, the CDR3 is TGTGCCAGCAGCCGTGGACAGGGAATTTCACCCCTCCACTTT. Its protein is CASSRGQGISPLHF.

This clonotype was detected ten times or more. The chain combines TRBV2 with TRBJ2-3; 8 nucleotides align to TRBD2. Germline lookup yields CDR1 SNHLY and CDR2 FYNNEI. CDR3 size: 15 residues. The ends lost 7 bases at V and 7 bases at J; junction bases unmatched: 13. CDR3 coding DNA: TGTGCCAGCACCTCCGGGAGGGGTAGCGAAAATACGCAGTATTTT. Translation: CASTSGRGSENTQYF.

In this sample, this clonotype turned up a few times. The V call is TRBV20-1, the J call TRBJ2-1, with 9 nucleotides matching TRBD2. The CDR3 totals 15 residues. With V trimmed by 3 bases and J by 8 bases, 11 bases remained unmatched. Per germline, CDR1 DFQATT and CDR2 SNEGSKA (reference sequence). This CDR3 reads CSASFASGNRYEQFF. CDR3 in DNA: TGCAGTGCTAGTTTCGCTAGCGGGAATCGTTATGAGCAGTTCTTC.

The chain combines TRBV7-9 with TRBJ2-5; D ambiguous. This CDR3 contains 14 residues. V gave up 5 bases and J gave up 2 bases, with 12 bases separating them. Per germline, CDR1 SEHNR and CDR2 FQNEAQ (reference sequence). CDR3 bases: TGTGCCAGCAGCCGCAGCTCCGGGCAAGAGACCCAGTACTTC. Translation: CASSRSSGQETQYF.